The clone carrying this TCR beta chain was seen ten or more times. The authors prepared the TCRbeta library with unique molecular identifiers. TCRdb independently ran MiXCR on the PCR reads; one entry per CDR3 protein. The table includes about 610,000 distinct CDR3 sequences, more than 9% detected once. This record belongs to a study of T-cell reconstitution after alpha-beta-depleted transplantation in children. V gave up 0 bases and J gave up 6 bases, with 12 bases separating them. Germline V lookup: CDR1 MNHEY, CDR2 SVGAGI. This CDR3 has 14 amino acids. The TCR sequence derives from a human donor who donated a stem cell graft to a child with acute myeloid leukemia. This specimen consisted of PBMCs from the stem cell graft donor, obtained from the stem cell graft. The V gene is TRBV6-5, the J gene TRBJ2-7; D remains ambiguous. The DNA of the CDR3 is TGTGCCAGCAGTTACTCGACCTCTGGGCTCGAGCAGTACTTC. This gives the protein CASSYSTSGLEQYF.